This T cell receptor (beta chain) was retrieved from a study of blood T cell repertoires in COVID-19. The V and J ends lost 7 bases and 4 bases, in that order; junction bases with no gene match: 18. The germline V gene has CDR1 MNHEY and CDR2 SMNVEV (reference sequence). This CDR3 is 18 amino acids long. Profiled with immunoSEQ multiplex PCR; TCRdb holds only in-frame clones, not every one. The table shows around 160,000 clones, with 65% to 85% occurring only once. Enrollees, roughly 18 to 90 years old, lived in 24 US areas. Participant-given clinical history determined each cohort assignment. The specimen sequenced was PBMCs or T cells enriched from blood (not recorded which). This clonotype originated in a woman aged 45-60 years who had been exposed to COVID-19. This chain uses TRBV27 with TRBJ2-1; TRBD2 agrees at 8 bases. The CDR3: CASTFSRLAPFIYNEQFF. The CDR3 DNA follows: TGTGCCAGCACTTTTAGTCGACTAGCGCCCTTCATATACAATGAGCAGTTCTTC.